This T cell receptor beta chain was obtained from a study of control samples from healthy donors and cancer patients. Produced via immunoSEQ multiplex PCR; TCRdb's table is partial and in-frame only. In the table there are under 70,000 clones, roughly 95% of which are singletons. A few counts support this clone. The CDR3 runs to 16 residues. Deletions cut 2 bases from V and 0 bases from J, with 8 bases between. Germline assignment: CDR1 MNHNS and CDR2 SASEGT. The receptor comes from a woman aged 18-30 years in good health. The material sequenced was blood. V usage is TRBV6-1 and J usage is TRBJ2-6, with D possibly being TRBD1 (5 bases). CDR3 residues: CASSESDSSGANVLTF. The CDR3 coding sequence is TGTGCCAGCAGTGAATCAGACAGCTCTGGGGCCAACGTCCTGACTTTC.